This T cell receptor beta chain originates from a study of T cell responses to AZD1222 COVID-19 vaccine (dated by TCRdb to 2020 to 2023). Notes on the research overall: A total of over 230 trial participants underwent TCR sequencing, of whom 200 to 220 received two doses of AZD1222 and about 25 received two doses of the MenACWY control vaccine. Enrollment into the trials was organized by age into subgroups of 18-55, 56-69 and 70-plus years, and those subgroups contained roughly 140, 27 and 60 TCR-sequenced participants, respectively.

The CDR3 regions of human TCRbeta chains were analyzed by immunosequencing. Per the authors' processing: Repertoire TCRs were matched against a reference library of SARS-CoV-2-specific TCRs generated with the MIRA antigen-specificity platform. Breadth meant the fraction of unique TCRs that were SARS-CoV-2-associated, whereas depth meant the fraction of total T cells that were SARS-CoV-2-associated. Using the MIRA data, each spike-specific TCR was assigned both to the spike region to which the TCR was reactive and to a CD4 or CD8 class. Log10-transformed breadth and depth values were compared by one-way ANOVA with Sidak's multiple comparisons tests. TCRdb obtained this table from immuneACCESS and retained in-frame rearrangements with V and J assigned. These tables miss some clones; where compared with another copy, unresolved V genes account for less than half of the shortfall, and the remainder is unexplained. The DNA was the basis for D and trimming; V, J and clone size are from that table. This sample lists approximately 150,000 clones; 85% to 90% were detected once. In total, the top ten clones hold 3.5% to 4.5% of the sample.

In the case of this clone: No antigen is known for it. Per-base qualities were not stored, and no clone one base away is much larger.

Read against the paper, the sample's time point label means: about 28 days (+/-7) after the second vaccine dose. The sample's treatment or condition label, decoded: meningococcal conjugate vaccine given as trial control. Vaccinee samples came from UK trials COV001 and COV002, including a single-blind randomized controlled phase 2/3 trial of AZD1222 (ChAdOx1 nCoV-19) in healthy adults. For TCRbeta chain sequencing, PBMC samples from trial participants were taken at day 0 and at day 28 after the second dose. Compared with germline, V lacks 2 bases and J lacks 6 bases; bases without a gene match: 3. As encoded in the germline V gene (reference sequence), CDR1 is LGHDT while CDR2 is YNNKEL. Inclusive of the bounding cysteine and phenylalanine, the CDR3 is 16 residues long. The DNA shown is the 48-base CDR3, in frame from base 1. What the research found in general, with its limitations: The whole spike protein was spanned by vaccine-associated CD4 TCRs, and dominant responses were seen in regions 160-218 and 743-854. Epitopes outside the regions mutated in the B.1.351 and B.1.1.7 variants were reportedly recognized by nearly half of the unique spike-specific TCRs. In the small 56-69-year group, the increase in depth fell short of significance, most likely because of low power. Participants were mostly white British and included more females than males, and it was suggested by the authors that clonal diversity may have been underestimated. Conclusions about previously exposed vaccinees were limited because only six or seven AZD1222 recipients were SARS-CoV-2 seropositive at baseline. Because no day 14 peak-response samples were available, repertoires were characterized only after the peak T cell response. A significant rise in spike-specific TCR breadth and depth was observed after two AZD1222 doses relative to day 0 and relative to MenACWY recipients.

The sample consisted of peripheral blood, taken 28 days after the second dose of the MenACWY control vaccine. The chain is encoded by TRBV3-1 (or the pseudogene TRBV3-2) joined to TRBJ2-2; 13 middle bases align to TRBD2. The receptor comes from an adult who received the MenACWY meningococcal vaccine as a control. In nucleotides, the sequence is TGTGCCAGCAGCCAAAGGACTAGCGGGAGCTCCGGGGAGCTGTTTTTT. It specifies CASSQRTSGSSGELFF.